This T cell receptor (beta chain) was sequenced during a study of shared clonotypes between healthy human individuals. Study-level findings and limits: Generally, estimated richness proved larger in naive subsets than it did in memory subsets.

Germline values: CDR1 LGHNA, CDR2 YSLEER. The CDR3 has 17 residues. V was pared by 3 bases and J by 3 bases, with 8 bases of the junction left unmatched. Nashville, Tennessee was home to all donors, each a Caucasian adult. This clone was detected only once. Its antigen is unknown. Deep level was the assay's run setting. Authors' analysis steps: With immunoSEQ giving junction-only sequences and no quality scores, filtering differed. Assay used: immunoSEQ multiplex PCR; TCRdb lists only in-frame clones, some missing. The V and J calls and the clone size are those of that table, but D and trimming were determined from the DNA. The table has about 1.1 million clones, approximately 78% seen once.

This receptor was taken from a man aged 18-30 years in good health. Some clones in this sample may be carry-over from other donors' samples. The chain combines TRBV4-3 with TRBJ1-1, with 12 bases matching TRBD1. Sample: memory CD4+ T cells from PBMCs. As to subset: CD45RA-negative fraction. The CDR3 protein is CASSQFRDRGLHTEAFF. The CDR3 nucleotides read TGCGCCAGCAGCCAGTTCCGGGACAGGGGGCTTCACACTGAAGCTTTCTTT.